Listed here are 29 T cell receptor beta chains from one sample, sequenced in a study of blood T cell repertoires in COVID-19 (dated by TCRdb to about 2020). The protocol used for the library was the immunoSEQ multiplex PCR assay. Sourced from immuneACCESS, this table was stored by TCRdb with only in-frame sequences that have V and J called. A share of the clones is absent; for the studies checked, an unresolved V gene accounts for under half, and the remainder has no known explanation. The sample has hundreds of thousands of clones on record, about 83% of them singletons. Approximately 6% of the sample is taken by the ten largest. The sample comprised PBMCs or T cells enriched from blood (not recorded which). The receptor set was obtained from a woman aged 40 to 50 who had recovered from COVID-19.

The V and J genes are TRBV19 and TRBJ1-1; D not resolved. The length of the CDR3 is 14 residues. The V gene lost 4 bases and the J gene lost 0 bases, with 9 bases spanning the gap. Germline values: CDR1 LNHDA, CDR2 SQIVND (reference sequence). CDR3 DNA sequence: TGTGCCAGTAGTAAATCCAGAATGAACACTGAAGCTTTCTTT. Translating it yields CASSKSRMNTEAFF.

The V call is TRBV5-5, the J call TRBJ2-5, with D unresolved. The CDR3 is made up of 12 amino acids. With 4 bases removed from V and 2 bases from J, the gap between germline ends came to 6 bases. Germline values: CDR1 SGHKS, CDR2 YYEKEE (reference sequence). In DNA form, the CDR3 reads TGTGCCAGCAGCGTGGCGCAAGAGACCCAGTACTTC. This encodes CASSVAQETQYF.

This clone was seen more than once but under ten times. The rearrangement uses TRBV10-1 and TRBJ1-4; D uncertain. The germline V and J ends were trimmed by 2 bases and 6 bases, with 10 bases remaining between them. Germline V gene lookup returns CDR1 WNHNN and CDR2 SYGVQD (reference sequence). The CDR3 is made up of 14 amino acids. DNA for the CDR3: TGCGCCAGCAGTGAGAGTGGACTGGATGAAAAACTGTTTTTT. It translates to CASSESGLDEKLFF.

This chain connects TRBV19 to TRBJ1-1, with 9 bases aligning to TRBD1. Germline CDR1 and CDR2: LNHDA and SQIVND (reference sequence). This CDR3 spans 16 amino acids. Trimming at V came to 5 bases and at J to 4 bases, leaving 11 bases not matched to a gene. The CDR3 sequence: CASSPGQGRMGTEAFF. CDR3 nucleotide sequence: TGTGCCAGTAGTCCCGGACAGGGGCGGATGGGCACTGAAGCTTTCTTT.

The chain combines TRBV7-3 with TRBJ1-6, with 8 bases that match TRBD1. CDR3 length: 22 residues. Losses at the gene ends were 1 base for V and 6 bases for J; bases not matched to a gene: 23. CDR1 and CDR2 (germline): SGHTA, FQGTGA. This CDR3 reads CASSLRRTGKEASGTGNSPLHF. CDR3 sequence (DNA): TGTGCCAGCAGCTTAAGACGAACAGGGAAGGAGGCATCCGGGACAGGTAATTCACCCCTCCACTTT.

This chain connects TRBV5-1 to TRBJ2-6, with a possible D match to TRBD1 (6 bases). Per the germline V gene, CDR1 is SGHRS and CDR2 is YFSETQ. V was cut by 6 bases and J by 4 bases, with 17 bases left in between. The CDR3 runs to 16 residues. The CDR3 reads CASTRQGLSGANVLTF. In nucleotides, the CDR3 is TGCGCCAGCACGCGGCAGGGGCTTTCAGGGGCCAACGTCCTGACTTTC.

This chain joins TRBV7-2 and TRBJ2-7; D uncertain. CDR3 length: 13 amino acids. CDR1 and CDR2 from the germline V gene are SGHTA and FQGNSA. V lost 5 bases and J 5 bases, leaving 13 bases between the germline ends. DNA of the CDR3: TGTGCCAGCAGCCGCCCAGGCGCAAACGAGCAGTACTTC. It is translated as CASSRPGANEQYF. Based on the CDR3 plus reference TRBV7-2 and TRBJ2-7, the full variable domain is GAGVSQSPSNKVTEKGKDVELRCDPISGHTALYWYRQSLGQGLEFLIYFQGNSAPDKSGLPSDRFSAERTGGSVSTLTIQRTQQEDSAVYLCASSRPGANEQYFGPGTRLTVT.

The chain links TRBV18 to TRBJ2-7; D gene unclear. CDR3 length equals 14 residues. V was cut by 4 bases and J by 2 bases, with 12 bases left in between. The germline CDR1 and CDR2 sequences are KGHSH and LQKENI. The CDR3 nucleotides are TGTGCCAGCTCACTTGGCCTCAACACCTACGAGCAGTACTTC. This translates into CASSLGLNTYEQYF.

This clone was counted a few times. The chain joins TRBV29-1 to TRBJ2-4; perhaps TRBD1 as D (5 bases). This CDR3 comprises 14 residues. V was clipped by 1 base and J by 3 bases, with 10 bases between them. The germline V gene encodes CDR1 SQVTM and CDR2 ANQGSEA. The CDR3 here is CSVEGGDGKNIQYF. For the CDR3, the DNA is TGCAGCGTTGAAGGGGGCGATGGCAAAAACATTCAGTACTTC.

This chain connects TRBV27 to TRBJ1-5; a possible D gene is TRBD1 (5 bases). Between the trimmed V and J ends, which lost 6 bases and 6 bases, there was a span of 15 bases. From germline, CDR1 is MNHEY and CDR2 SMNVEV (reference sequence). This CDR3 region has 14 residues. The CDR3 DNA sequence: TGTGCCAGCAGCCCCGCCCGGGGGGTTCAGCCCCAGCATTTT. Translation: CASSPARGVQPQHF.

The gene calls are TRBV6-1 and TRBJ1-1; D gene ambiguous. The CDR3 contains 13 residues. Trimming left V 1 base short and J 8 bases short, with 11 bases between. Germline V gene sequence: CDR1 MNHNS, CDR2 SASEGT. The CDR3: CASSEVVLAEAFF. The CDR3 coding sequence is TGTGCCAGCAGTGAAGTTGTCCTGGCAGAAGCTTTCTTT.

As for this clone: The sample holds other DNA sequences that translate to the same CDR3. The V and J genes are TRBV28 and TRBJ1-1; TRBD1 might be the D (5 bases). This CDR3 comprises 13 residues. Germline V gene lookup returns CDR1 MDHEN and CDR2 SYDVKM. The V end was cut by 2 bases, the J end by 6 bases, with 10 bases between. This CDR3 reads CASSLGGGSEAFF. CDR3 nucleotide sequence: TGTGCCAGCAGTTTAGGGGGGGGTTCTGAAGCTTTCTTT. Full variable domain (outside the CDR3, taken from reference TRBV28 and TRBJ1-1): DVKVTQSSRYLVKRTGEKVFLECVQDMDHENMFWYRQDPGLGLRLIYFSYDVKMKEKGDIPEGYSVSREKKERFSLILESASTNQTSMYLCASSLGGGSEAFFGQGTRLTVV.

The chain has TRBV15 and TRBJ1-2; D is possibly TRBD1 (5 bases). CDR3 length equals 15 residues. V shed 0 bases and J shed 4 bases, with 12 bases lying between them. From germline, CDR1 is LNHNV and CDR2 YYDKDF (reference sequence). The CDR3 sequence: CATSRDSGAAYGYTF. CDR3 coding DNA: TGTGCCACCAGCAGAGATAGTGGGGCCGCCTATGGCTACACCTTC. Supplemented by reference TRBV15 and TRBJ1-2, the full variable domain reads DAMVIQNPRYQVTQFGKPVTLSCSQTLNHNVMYWYQQKSSQAPKLLFHYYDKDFNNEADTPDNFQSRRPNTSFCFLDIRSPGLGDTAMYLCATSRDSGAAYGYTFGSGTRLTVV.

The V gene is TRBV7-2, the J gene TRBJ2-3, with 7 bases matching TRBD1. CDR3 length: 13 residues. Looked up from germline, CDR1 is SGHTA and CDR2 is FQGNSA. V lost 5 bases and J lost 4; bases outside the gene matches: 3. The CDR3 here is CASSPGGPDTQYF. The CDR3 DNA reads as TGTGCCAGCAGCCCAGGGGGTCCAGATACGCAGTATTTT.

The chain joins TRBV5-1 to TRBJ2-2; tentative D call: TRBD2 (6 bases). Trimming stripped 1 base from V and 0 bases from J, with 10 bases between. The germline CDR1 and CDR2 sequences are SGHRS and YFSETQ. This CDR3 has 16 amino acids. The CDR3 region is CASSLLAETNTGELFF. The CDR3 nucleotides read TGCGCCAGCAGCTTGTTAGCGGAGACGAACACCGGGGAGCTGTTTTTT.

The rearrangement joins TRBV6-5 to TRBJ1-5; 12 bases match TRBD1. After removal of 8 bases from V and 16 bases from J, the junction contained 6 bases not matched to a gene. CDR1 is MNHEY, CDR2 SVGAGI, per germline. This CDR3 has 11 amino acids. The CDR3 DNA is TGTGCCAGCGAGGGACAGGGGGCTAATCATTTT. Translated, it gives CASEGQGANHF.

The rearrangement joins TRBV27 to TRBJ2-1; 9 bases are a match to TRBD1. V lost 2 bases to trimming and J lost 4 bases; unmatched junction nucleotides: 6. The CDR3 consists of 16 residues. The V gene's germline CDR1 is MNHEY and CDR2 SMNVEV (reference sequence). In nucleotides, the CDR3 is TGTGCCAGCAGTTTAAGGCCGGGACAGGGTTACAATGAGCAGTTCTTC. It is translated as CASSLRPGQGYNEQFF.

CDR3 bases: TGTGCCAGCAGTCCGTCCACCGGTGGCGGGACTGAAGCTTTCTTT. This gives the protein CASSPSTGGGTEAFF. This chain joins TRBV28 and TRBJ1-1; D call uncertain. V lost 5 bases and J 5 bases, leaving 18 bases between the germline ends. The length of the CDR3 is 15 residues. Germline V CDR1 and CDR2: MDHEN, SYDVKM.

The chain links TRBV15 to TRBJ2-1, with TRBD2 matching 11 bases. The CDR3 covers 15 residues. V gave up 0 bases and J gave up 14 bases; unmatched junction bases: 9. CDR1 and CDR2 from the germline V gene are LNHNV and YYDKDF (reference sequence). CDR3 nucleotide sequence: TGTGCCACCAGCAGAGATCAAGAACTAGCGGGAGTTAAGTTCTTC. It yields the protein CATSRDQELAGVKFF.

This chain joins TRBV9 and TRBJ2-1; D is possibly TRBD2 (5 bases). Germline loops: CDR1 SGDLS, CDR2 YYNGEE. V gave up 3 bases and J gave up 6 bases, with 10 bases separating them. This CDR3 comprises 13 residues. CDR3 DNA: TGTGCCAGCAGCGGAGAACTAGGCAATGAGCAGTTCTTC. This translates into CASSGELGNEQFF.

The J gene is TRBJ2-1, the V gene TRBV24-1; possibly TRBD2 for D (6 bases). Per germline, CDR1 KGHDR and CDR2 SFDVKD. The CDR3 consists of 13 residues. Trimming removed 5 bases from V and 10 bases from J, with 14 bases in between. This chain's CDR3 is CATSGVAALEQFF. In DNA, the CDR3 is TGTGCCACCAGTGGGGTAGCGGCATTGGAGCAGTTCTTC.

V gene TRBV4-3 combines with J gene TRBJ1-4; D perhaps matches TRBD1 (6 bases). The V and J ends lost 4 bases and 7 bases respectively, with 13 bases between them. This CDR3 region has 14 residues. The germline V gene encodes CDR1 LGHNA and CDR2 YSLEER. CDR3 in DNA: TGCGCCAGCAGCCCCACAGGGATAAGTGAAAAACTGTTTTTT. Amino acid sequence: CASSPTGISEKLFF.

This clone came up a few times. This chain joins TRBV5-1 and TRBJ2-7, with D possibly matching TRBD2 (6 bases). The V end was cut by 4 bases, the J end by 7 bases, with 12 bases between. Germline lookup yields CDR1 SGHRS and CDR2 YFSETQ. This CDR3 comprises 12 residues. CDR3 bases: TGCGCCAGCAGCCCCTATAGCGGAGAGCAGTACTTC. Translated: CASSPYSGEQYF.

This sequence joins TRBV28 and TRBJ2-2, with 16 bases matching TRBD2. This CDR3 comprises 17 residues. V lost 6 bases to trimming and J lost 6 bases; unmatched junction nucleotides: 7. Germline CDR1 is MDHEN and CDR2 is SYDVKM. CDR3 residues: CASSRGLAGGQSGELFF. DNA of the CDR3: TGTGCCAGCAGCAGGGGACTAGCGGGAGGGCAATCCGGGGAGCTGTTTTTT.

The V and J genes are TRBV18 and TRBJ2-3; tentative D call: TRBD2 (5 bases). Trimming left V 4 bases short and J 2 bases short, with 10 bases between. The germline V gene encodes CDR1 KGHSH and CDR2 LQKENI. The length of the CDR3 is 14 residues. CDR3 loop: CASSRGADTDTQYF. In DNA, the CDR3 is TGTGCCAGCTCACGGGGAGCGGACACAGATACGCAGTATTTT.

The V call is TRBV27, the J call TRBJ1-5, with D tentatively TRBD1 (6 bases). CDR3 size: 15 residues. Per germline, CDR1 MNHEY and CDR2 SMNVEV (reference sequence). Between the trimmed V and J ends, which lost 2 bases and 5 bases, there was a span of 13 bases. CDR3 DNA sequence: TGTGCCAGCAGTTTAACAGGGCTGTGGGATCAGCCCCAGCATTTT. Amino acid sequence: CASSLTGLWDQPQHF.

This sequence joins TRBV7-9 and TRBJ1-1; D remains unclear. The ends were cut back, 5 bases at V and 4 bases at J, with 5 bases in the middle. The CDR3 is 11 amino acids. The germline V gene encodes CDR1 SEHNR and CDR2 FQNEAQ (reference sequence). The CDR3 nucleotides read TGTGCCAGCAGCCGTTCCACTGAAGCTTTCTTT. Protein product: CASSRSTEAFF. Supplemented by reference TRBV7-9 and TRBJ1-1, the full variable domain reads DTGVSQNPRHKITKRGQNVTFRCDPISEHNRLYWYRQTLGQGPEFLTYFQNEAQLEKSRLLSDRFSAERPKGSFSTLEIQRTEQGDSAMYLCASSRSTEAFFGQGTRLTVV.

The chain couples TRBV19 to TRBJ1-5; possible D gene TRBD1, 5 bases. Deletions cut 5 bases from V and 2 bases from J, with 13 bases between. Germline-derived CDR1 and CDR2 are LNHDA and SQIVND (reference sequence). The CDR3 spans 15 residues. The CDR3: CASSSRQGGNQPQHF. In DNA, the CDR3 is TGTGCCAGTAGTTCGCGGCAGGGTGGCAATCAGCCCCAGCATTTT.

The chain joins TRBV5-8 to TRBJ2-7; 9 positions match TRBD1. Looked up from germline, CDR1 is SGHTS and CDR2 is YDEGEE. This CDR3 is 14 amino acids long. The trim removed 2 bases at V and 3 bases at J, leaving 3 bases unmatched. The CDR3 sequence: CASSLGGQGYEQYF. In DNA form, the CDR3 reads TGTGCCAGCAGCTTAGGGGGACAGGGCTACGAGCAGTACTTC.